This entry lists 9 T cell receptor beta chains sequenced from one sample in a study of cytomegalovirus exposure and HLA in healthy donors. Sequencing used immunoSEQ multiplex PCR; TCRdb keeps in-frame clones, though not all of them. In the table there are about 220,000 clones, 75% to 90% of which are singletons. Sequenced sample: PBMCs. Receptor source: a woman aged 25 to 39 in good health and CMV-seropositive.

The chain has TRBV11-2 and TRBJ1-2; no reliable D call. Trimming left V 5 bases short and J 0 bases short, with 7 bases between. The CDR3 has 13 residues. Germline CDR1 is SGHAT and CDR2 is FQNNGV. The CDR3 DNA reads TGTGCCAGCAGCGATTTGACTAACTATGGCTACACCTTC. Amino acids: CASSDLTNYGYTF.

Remarks on this clone: One end of the junction is discordant with germline, which a read error may explain. This chain connects TRBV2 to TRBJ1-4; 7 nucleotides agree with TRBD1. CDR1 and CDR2 from the germline V gene are SNHLY and FYNNEI. This CDR3 is built from 15 residues. DNA for the CDR3: TGTGCCAGCAGTGAGTATAGGACAGGCAATGCAAAACTGTTTTTT. Protein: CASSEYRTGNAKLFF.

This chain connects TRBV29-1 to TRBJ1-5; 8 nucleotides match TRBD1. Trimming took 2 bases from V and 8 from J; bases not matched to a gene: 5. The V gene's germline CDR1 is SQVTM and CDR2 ANQGSEA. There are 13 residues in the CDR3. CDR3 residues: CSVESGGGEPQHF. The CDR3 nucleotides read TGCAGCGTTGAATCAGGGGGCGGGGAGCCCCAGCATTTT.

V usage is TRBV7-9 and J usage is TRBJ2-2, with no clear D. The germline CDR1 and CDR2 sequences are SEHNR and FQNEAQ (reference sequence). The CDR3 runs to 16 residues. V shed 7 bases and J shed 0 bases, with 15 bases lying between them. The CDR3, as DNA: TGTGCCAGCAACAACCGAATAGAGTCGAACACCGGGGAGCTGTTTTTT. It codes for CASNNRIESNTGELFF.

The chain employs TRBV4-2 and TRBJ2-2; D is unresolved. Germline V CDR1 and CDR2: LGHNA, YNFKEQ. CDR3 length: 15 amino acids. Deletions cut 5 bases from V and 4 bases from J, with 14 bases between. The DNA of the CDR3 is TGTGCCAGCAGCTCACCGCGGACCTCCACCGGGGAGCTGTTTTTT. Amino acids: CASSSPRTSTGELFF.

This clone was picked up a small number of times. The V and J genes are TRBV30 and TRBJ1-2; D may be TRBD1 (6 bases). Per germline, CDR1 GTSNPN and CDR2 SVGIG (reference sequence). This CDR3 has 13 amino acids. Trimming took 2 bases from V and 8 from J, leaving 15 bases between them. This CDR3 reads CAWSSTGTLGYTF. The CDR3 DNA reads as TGTGCCTGGAGTTCGACAGGCACGTTGGGCTACACCTTC. The full variable domain, completed using reference TRBV30 and TRBJ1-2, is SQTIHQWPATLVQPVGSPLSLECTVEGTSNPNLYWYRQAAGRGLQLLFYSVGIGQISSEVPQNLSASRPQDRQFILSSKKLLLSDSGFYLCAWSSTGTLGYTFGSGTRLTVV.

This chain links TRBV10-3 with TRBJ2-6, with 10 bases that match TRBD1. After removal of 10 bases from V and 1 base from J, the junction contained 10 bases not matched to a gene. The CDR3 is made up of 17 amino acids. CDR1 is ENHRY and CDR2 is SYGVKD in the germline V gene. DNA of the CDR3: TGTGCCAGCCTTGGACAGGGGGGCGGGTCTGGGGCCAACGTCCTGACTTTC. It encodes CASLGQGGGSGANVLTF.

The genes are TRBV28 and TRBJ2-7, with a tentative D call TRBD1 (5 bases). The CDR3 runs 14 residues. Trimming removed 5 bases at V and 5 bases at J, with 16 bases between. CDR1 is MDHEN and CDR2 is SYDVKM in the germline V gene. The DNA of the CDR3 is TGTGCCAGCAGTGTCTGGGCAGGGTCCCACGAGCAGTACTTC. Amino acid sequence: CASSVWAGSHEQYF.

V gene TRBV10-3 combines with J gene TRBJ2-4, with 7 bases that match TRBD1. Germline V lookup: CDR1 ENHRY, CDR2 SYGVKD. J lost 2 bases, V lost 6 bases, and 10 bases had no gene match. The CDR3 totals 16 residues. CDR3 DNA: TGTGCCATCAGCCCCGAATGGGACAGCTCCAAAAACATTCAGTACTTC. Protein product: CAISPEWDSSKNIQYF.